This TCR beta chain was profiled in a study of vaccination effects on CD4 cells after COVID-19. The study, taken as a whole, reports: Nearly all vaccine-induced clones in healthy recipients recognized only SARS-CoV-2. There was marked clonal contraction among infection- and vaccine-induced clones late after vaccination.

Note on this clone: As yet, its antigen is unknown.

The CDR3 loop spans 17 amino acids. The germline V gene has CDR1 SGHKS and CDR2 YYEKEE (reference sequence). V lost 1 base to trimming and J lost 2 bases; unmatched junction nucleotides: 7. Antigen-specific CD4+ T cell clonotypes were called by their expansion after viral peptide-pool culture in ViraFEST. Following culture for approximately ten days, CD4+ T cells were isolated. Each participant received a vaccine that was either BNT162b2 or mRNA-1273, given as two doses. Days 3 and 7 were when half the medium was replaced with IL-2 medium. Sequencing was performed with immunoSEQ multiplex PCR; in TCRdb, only in-frame clones are kept and a portion is missing. The table has more than 65,000 clones, about 81% seen once; the top ten hold 1.2%.

The chain carries TRBV5-5 and TRBJ2-3; the match to TRBD2 covers 10 bases. This specimen was CD4+ T cells from PBMCs cultured with HCoV-229E spike peptides, taken after COVID-19 vaccination. This TCR came from a human donor who received a COVID-19 vaccine. The CDR3: CASSLLGSGGNTDTQYF. For the CDR3, the DNA is TGTGCCAGCAGCTTGTTGGGTAGCGGGGGGAACACAGATACGCAGTATTTT.